A single sample gave rise to the 16 T cell receptor beta chains below, sequenced in a study of blood T cell repertoires in COVID-19. The assay was immunoSEQ multiplex PCR, and TCRdb's table has in-frame clones only and misses some. Found here are 250,000 to 350,000 clones, about 88% of them singletons; the top ten hold 2.6%. The sequenced material came from PBMCs or T cells enriched from blood (not recorded which). The receptors were gathered from a man aged 55 to 69 who had recovered from COVID-19.

This chain links TRBV5-4 with TRBJ1-2; tentatively, D is TRBD1 (5 bases). Germline values: CDR1 SGHNT, CDR2 YYREEE (reference sequence). The V end was cut by 5 bases, the J end by 5 bases, with 13 bases between. The CDR3 extends over 13 amino acids. The CDR3 region is CASSPDSTYGYTF. The CDR3 DNA is TGTGCCAGCAGTCCAGACAGCACATATGGCTACACCTTC.

The J gene is TRBJ1-5, the V gene TRBV6-5; D not certain. The CDR3 extends over 15 amino acids. The V end lost 11 bases, the J end lost 0 bases, and 17 bases lay between the germline ends. In germline, CDR1 is MNHEY, CDR2 SVGAGI. The CDR3 nucleotides are TGTGCCGCCTGGGCGGGCGACACTAGCAATCAGCCCCAGCATTTT. Its protein is CAAWAGDTSNQPQHF.

This chain connects TRBV7-6 to TRBJ1-1, with TRBD1 matching 8 bases. Germline V gene data show CDR1 as SGHVS and CDR2 as FNYEAQ. The CDR3 has 14 amino acids. The V segment lost 5 bases and the J segment 5 bases; nucleotides outside the gene matches: 7. The CDR3 is CASSPRTGSTEAFF. The DNA of the CDR3 is TGTGCCAGCAGCCCACGGACAGGGAGTACTGAAGCTTTCTTT.

V gene TRBV12-3 or TRBV12-4 combines with J gene TRBJ1-1; 10 bases match TRBD1. V gave up 5 bases and J gave up 10 bases; unmatched junction bases: 7. The CDR3 is 13 residues long. The CDR3, as DNA: TGTGCCAGCAGTCTGGGACAGGGGTCTCCAGCTTTCTTT. As protein: CASSLGQGSPAFF.

The gene calls are TRBV4-3 and TRBJ2-3; a weak D match, TRBD2 (5 bases). The CDR3 has 17 residues. Trimming removed 0 bases at V and 1 base at J, with 14 bases between. The germline V gene encodes CDR1 LGHNA and CDR2 YSLEER. CDR3 DNA sequence: TGCGCCAGCAGCCAAGAAGGGTCTAGCAGTCGCACAGATACGCAGTATTTT. It specifies CASSQEGSSSRTDTQYF.

The V gene is TRBV6-5, the J gene TRBJ2-7; 7 positions match TRBD2. In germline, CDR1 is MNHEY, CDR2 SVGAGI. V dropped 4 bases and J dropped 6; count of bases not matched to a gene: 9. This CDR3 is built from 14 residues. The CDR3 DNA reads TGTGCCAGCAGTTTCCGGGGGGTCCCTTCCGAGCAGTACTTC. Amino acid sequence: CASSFRGVPSEQYF.

The rearrangement links TRBV12-3 or TRBV12-4 to TRBJ1-2; D may be TRBD1 (6 bases). With 8 bases removed from V and 8 bases from J, the gap between germline ends came to 9 bases. The CDR3 consists of 10 residues. This CDR3 is CASGGLGYTF. DNA for the CDR3: TGTGCCAGCGGGGGCTTGGGCTACACCTTC.

The chain joins TRBV5-6 to TRBJ2-1; 7 nucleotides line up with TRBD2. The CDR3 is 15 amino acids. The germline V gene encodes CDR1 SGHDT and CDR2 YYEEEE. V was clipped by 2 bases and J by 4 bases; unmatched bases: 6. The CDR3 region has the DNA TGTGCCAGCAGCTTCGGACTAGTGGCGTACAATGAGCAGTTCTTC. Its translation is CASSFGLVAYNEQFF.

The V gene is TRBV11-2, the J gene TRBJ2-1; 7 bases are a match to TRBD1. CDR1 is SGHAT, CDR2 FQNNGV, per germline. The V segment lost 6 bases and the J segment 8 bases; nucleotides outside the gene matches: 10. The length of the CDR3 is 14 residues. CDR3 DNA: TGTGCCAGCAGTCCACAGGGGTACTGGGATGAGCAGTTCTTC. Protein sequence: CASSPQGYWDEQFF.

The table lists this clone with a count of one. V gene TRBV9 combines with J gene TRBJ2-3; D perhaps matches TRBD1 (5 bases). Germline CDR1 and CDR2: SGDLS and YYNGEE. This CDR3 has 15 residues. The V and J ends lost 0 bases and 5 bases respectively, with 13 bases between them. The CDR3 DNA sequence: TGTGCCAGCAGCGTAGGGGTGGGGCCCGTAGATACGCAGTATTTT. It is translated as CASSVGVGPVDTQYF. Full variable domain (remainder filled in from reference TRBV9 and TRBJ2-3): DSGVTQTPKHLITATGQRVTLRCSPRSGDLSVYWYQQSLDQGLQFLIQYYNGEERAKGNILERFSAQQFPDLHSELNLSSLELGDSALYFCASSVGVGPVDTQYFGPGTRLTVL.

This rearrangement joins TRBV19 to TRBJ1-2; TRBD1 might be the D (6 bases). The V gene lost 10 bases and the J gene lost 7 bases, with 16 bases spanning the gap. Germline CDR1 is LNHDA and CDR2 is SQIVND (reference sequence). This CDR3 is built from 12 residues. The CDR3 sequence is CATSTGGPGYTF. CDR3 coding DNA: TGTGCCACCTCGACCGGGGGGCCTGGCTACACCTTC.

The rearrangement joins TRBV5-5 to TRBJ2-7; D remains ambiguous. CDR1 and CDR2 from the germline V gene are SGHKS and YYEKEE (reference sequence). CDR3 length: 13 amino acids. V was pared by 2 bases and J by 0 bases, with 6 bases between. The CDR3 reads CASSLASSYEQYF. The DNA of the CDR3 is TGTGCCAGCAGCTTAGCGAGCTCCTACGAGCAGTACTTC. Using reference TRBV5-5 and TRBJ2-7 for the parts outside the CDR3, the full variable domain is DAGVTQSPTHLIKTRGQQVTLRCSPISGHKSVSWYQQVLGQGPQFIFQYYEKEERGRGNFPDRFSARQFPNYSSELNVNALLLGDSALYLCASSLASSYEQYFGPGTRLTVT.

The CDR3 loop reads CASRRGANVYNEQFF. The CDR3 DNA reads TGTGCCAGCAGGCGCGGGGCTAATGTATACAATGAGCAGTTCTTC. This chain links TRBV5-8 with TRBJ2-1, with TRBD2 as a possible D gene (6 bases). Germline CDR1 and CDR2: SGHTS and YDEGEE. The CDR3 length is 15 residues. V was cut by 5 bases and J by 4 bases, with 16 bases left in between.

This clone was recorded once. The J gene is TRBJ2-1, the V gene TRBV2; TRBD2 agrees at 11 bases. After removal of 5 bases from V and 8 bases from J, the junction contained 14 bases not matched to a gene. This CDR3 has 17 amino acids. CDR1 and CDR2 (germline): SNHLY, FYNNEI. The CDR3 protein is CASSSDPTSGVVDEQFF. DNA of the CDR3: TGTGCCAGCAGTTCAGACCCGACTAGCGGGGTGGTAGATGAGCAGTTCTTC.

The chain links TRBV6-5 to TRBJ1-5; the D gene is possibly TRBD1 (5 bases). V gave up 6 bases and J gave up 4 bases, with 10 bases separating them. Germline V gives CDR1 MNHEY, CDR2 SVGAGI. The CDR3 is 13 amino acids. The CDR3 DNA reads TGTGCCAGCAGAGCAGGGCCGAATCAGCCCCAGCATTTT. The encoded protein is CASRAGPNQPQHF.

The rearrangement joins TRBV5-1 to TRBJ2-7, with 8 bases fitting TRBD1. With V trimmed by 3 bases and J by 2 bases, 4 bases remained unmatched. The CDR3 contains 14 residues. CDR1 and CDR2 (germline): SGHRS, YFSETQ. In nucleotides, the CDR3 is TGCGCCAGCAGCTACACGGGACAGGCCTACGAGCAGTACTTC. Protein: CASSYTGQAYEQYF.